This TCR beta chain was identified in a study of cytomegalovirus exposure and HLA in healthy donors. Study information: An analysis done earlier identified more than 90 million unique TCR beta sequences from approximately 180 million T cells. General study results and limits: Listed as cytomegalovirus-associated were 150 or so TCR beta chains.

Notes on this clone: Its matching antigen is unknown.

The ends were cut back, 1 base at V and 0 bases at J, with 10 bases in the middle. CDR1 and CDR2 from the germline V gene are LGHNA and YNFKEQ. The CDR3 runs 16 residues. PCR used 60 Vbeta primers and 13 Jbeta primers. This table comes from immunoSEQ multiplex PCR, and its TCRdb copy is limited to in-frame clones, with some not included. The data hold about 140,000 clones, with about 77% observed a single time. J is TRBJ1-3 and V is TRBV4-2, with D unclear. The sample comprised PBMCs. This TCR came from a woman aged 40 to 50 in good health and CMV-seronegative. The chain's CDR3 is CASSQGSRNSGNTIYF. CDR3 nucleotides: TGTGCCAGCAGCCAAGGGTCCAGGAACTCTGGAAACACCATATATTTT.